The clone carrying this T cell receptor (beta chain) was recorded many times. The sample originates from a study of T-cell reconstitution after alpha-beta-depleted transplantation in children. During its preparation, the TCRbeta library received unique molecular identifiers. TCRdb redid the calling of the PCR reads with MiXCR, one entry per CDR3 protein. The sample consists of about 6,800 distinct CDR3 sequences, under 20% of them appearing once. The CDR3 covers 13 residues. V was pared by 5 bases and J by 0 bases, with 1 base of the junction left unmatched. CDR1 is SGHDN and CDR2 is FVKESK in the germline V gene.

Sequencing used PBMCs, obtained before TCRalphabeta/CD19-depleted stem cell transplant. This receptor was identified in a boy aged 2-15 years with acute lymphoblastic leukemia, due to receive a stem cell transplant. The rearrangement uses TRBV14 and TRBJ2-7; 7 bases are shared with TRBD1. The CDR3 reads CASSWDSSYEQYF. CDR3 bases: TGTGCCAGCAGCTGGGACAGCTCCTACGAGCAGTACTTC.